Below are 32 T cell receptor beta chains sequenced from a single sample in a study of blood T cell repertoires in COVID-19. Sequencing used immunoSEQ multiplex PCR; TCRdb keeps in-frame clones, though not all of them. The sample records some 340,000 clones, 85% being singletons. Sequencing was carried out using peripheral blood. These receptors were collected from a woman under 30 with acute or convalescent COVID-19.

The rearrangement links TRBV4-1 to TRBJ1-5; D is ambiguous. The CDR3 has 13 amino acids. Trimming shortened V by 4 bases and J by 7 bases, and 11 bases separated the two germline ends. Germline V gene sequence: CDR1 MGHRA, CDR2 YSYEKL. CDR3 residues: CASSRGYPQPQHF. CDR3 DNA: TGCGCCAGCAGCCGAGGTTACCCCCAGCCCCAGCATTTT.

This chain links TRBV19 with TRBJ1-5; D is unresolved. This CDR3 has 15 amino acids. Trimming stripped 3 bases from V and 0 bases from J, with 9 bases between. Germline CDR1 and CDR2: LNHDA and SQIVND (reference sequence). The CDR3 region is CASSIMADSNQPQHF. CDR3 nucleotide sequence: TGTGCCAGTAGTATCATGGCGGATAGCAATCAGCCCCAGCATTTT. Full variable domain (rest looked up from reference TRBV19 and TRBJ1-5): DGGITQSPKYLFRKEGQNVTLSCEQNLNHDAMYWYRQDPGQGLRLIYYSQIVNDFQKGDIAEGYSVSREKKESFPLTVTSAQKNPTAFYLCASSIMADSNQPQHFGDGTRLSIL.

This chain uses TRBV5-4 with TRBJ2-5; 9 bases line up with TRBD1. The CDR3 consists of 17 residues. Germline V CDR1 and CDR2: SGHNT, YYREEE (reference sequence). Germline trimming cut 2 bases from V and 5 bases from J; bases unmatched to any gene: 13. This CDR3 reads CASSFRDGTGLRETQYF. CDR3 sequence (DNA): TGTGCCAGCAGCTTTAGGGACGGGACAGGGCTTCGTGAGACCCAGTACTTC.

The chain joins TRBV19 to TRBJ2-1, with 10 nucleotides matching TRBD2. V shed 10 bases and J 0 bases; nucleotides not matched to a gene: 21. CDR1 LNHDA and CDR2 SQIVND come from the germline V gene (reference sequence). The CDR3 length is 20 residues. The CDR3: CATTRWASGSQPLSYNEQFF. CDR3 in DNA: TGTGCCACCACCCGGTGGGCTAGCGGGAGTCAGCCCCTCTCCTACAATGAGCAGTTCTTC.

The gene calls are TRBV28 and TRBJ1-4, with 8 bases lining up with TRBD1. The CDR3 is made up of 16 amino acids. V trimming: 4 bases; J trimming: 11 bases; junction bases outside the gene matches: 15. Per the germline V gene, CDR1 is MDHEN and CDR2 is SYDVKM. CDR3 bases: TGTGCCAGCAGTTCCCCCACGGCAGGGGGCTACGAGAAACTGTTTTTT. As protein: CASSSPTAGGYEKLFF.

This clone occurred many times. The rearrangement joins TRBV18 to TRBJ2-7, with a weak D call TRBD1 (6 bases). There are 13 residues in the CDR3. Per germline, CDR1 KGHSH and CDR2 LQKENI. V was cut by 2 bases and J by 7 bases, with 12 bases left in between. The CDR3 protein is CASSPSLDREQYF. In nucleotides, the CDR3 is TGTGCCAGCTCACCATCCCTCGACAGGGAGCAGTACTTC.

The chain carries TRBV28 and TRBJ2-1; 7 bases align to TRBD2. Germline trimming cut 6 bases from V and 15 bases from J; bases unmatched to any gene: 11. Germline V gene lookup returns CDR1 MDHEN and CDR2 SYDVKM. This CDR3 spans 12 amino acids. The CDR3 region is CASSLGGGQVFF. The CDR3 coding sequence is TGTGCCAGCAGCCTTGGGGGGGGTCAGGTGTTCTTC.

The V gene is TRBV18, the J gene TRBJ2-3; 8 bases fit TRBD1. The CDR3 runs to 15 residues. The germline CDR1 and CDR2 sequences are KGHSH and LQKENI. V shed 3 bases and J 2 bases; nucleotides not matched to a gene: 4. This CDR3 is CASSPWTGLTDTQYF. In nucleotides, the CDR3 is TGTGCCAGCTCACCCTGGACAGGGCTCACAGATACGCAGTATTTT.

This sequence joins TRBV19 and TRBJ2-1; 7 nucleotides line up with TRBD2. Germline values: CDR1 LNHDA, CDR2 SQIVND (reference sequence). J was trimmed by 4 bases and V by 1 base; bases with no gene match: 4. The CDR3 consists of 15 residues. The CDR3 sequence is CASSIVVSGYNEQFF. The CDR3 DNA is TGTGCCAGTAGTATAGTGGTTAGCGGGTACAATGAGCAGTTCTTC.

CDR3 region: CASSTTGVEQYF. In DNA form, the CDR3 reads TGTGCCAGCAGCACCACAGGGGTCGAGCAGTACTTC. The chain combines TRBV7-9 with TRBJ2-7, with 7 nucleotides matching TRBD1. Looked up from germline, CDR1 is SEHNR and CDR2 is FQNEAQ (reference sequence). J gave up 6 bases and V 5 bases, and 4 bases lay outside the gene matches. This CDR3 has 12 amino acids.

This sequence joins TRBV30 and TRBJ2-5; D might be TRBD1 (6 bases). Germline V gene data show CDR1 as GTSNPN and CDR2 as SVGIG (reference sequence). This CDR3 is built from 15 residues. V shed 2 bases and J shed 1 base, with 14 bases lying between them. The CDR3 nucleotides are TGTGCCTGGAGTCCCGCCGGGACATCCCAAGAGACCCAGTACTTC. It codes for CAWSPAGTSQETQYF.

This clone has more than one count but fewer than ten. The chain couples TRBV5-1 to TRBJ1-2; 7 nucleotides agree with TRBD1. Losses at the gene ends were 1 base for V and 6 bases for J; bases not matched to a gene: 6. This CDR3 has 14 residues. Germline-derived CDR1 and CDR2 are SGHRS and YFSETQ. CDR3 region: CASSLTGAQDGYTF. The CDR3 DNA follows: TGCGCCAGCAGCTTGACAGGGGCGCAAGATGGCTACACCTTC.

The V gene is TRBV6-6, the J gene TRBJ2-2, with TRBD1 matching 12 bases. Germline-derived CDR1 and CDR2 are MNHNY and SVGAGI (reference sequence). The CDR3 extends over 14 amino acids. V lost 7 bases, J lost 7 bases, and 4 bases stayed unmatched. The chain's CDR3 is CASTGTGGYGELFF. The CDR3 DNA is TGTGCCAGCACGGGGACAGGGGGCTACGGGGAGCTGTTTTTT.

J is TRBJ1-4 and V is TRBV7-2, with 8 nucleotides matching TRBD1. The length of the CDR3 is 14 residues. V shed 4 bases and J 8 bases; nucleotides not matched to a gene: 6. Germline V gives CDR1 SGHTA, CDR2 FQGNSA. The CDR3 protein is CASSYLGQAEKLFF. Here the CDR3 DNA reads TGTGCCAGCAGCTACCTGGGACAGGCGGAAAAACTGTTTTTT.

The chain uses TRBV18 and TRBJ1-2; 8 bases are shared with TRBD1. CDR1 and CDR2 from the germline V gene are KGHSH and LQKENI. This CDR3 comprises 17 residues. After removal of 6 bases from V and 7 bases from J, the junction contained 19 bases not matched to a gene. CDR3 in amino acids: CASSPNRGGFDDSGYTF. The CDR3 coding sequence is TGTGCCAGCTCGCCAAACAGGGGGGGATTTGATGATTCTGGCTACACCTTC.

The V and J genes are TRBV13 and TRBJ2-1; 7 bases are shared with TRBD2. Trimming at V came to 5 bases and at J to 2 bases, leaving 6 bases not matched to a gene. This CDR3 is built from 15 residues. Germline lookup yields CDR1 PRHDT and CDR2 FYEKMQ (reference sequence). CDR3 region: CASSLTSETYNEQFF. In nucleotides, the CDR3 is TGTGCCAGCAGCCTCACTAGCGAGACCTACAATGAGCAGTTCTTC.

The chain uses TRBV9 and TRBJ2-1; D might be TRBD2 (6 bases). CDR1 and CDR2 (germline): SGDLS, YYNGEE. The CDR3 runs to 15 residues. V dropped 4 bases and J dropped 12 bases, with 23 bases sitting between them. As DNA, the CDR3 is TGTGCCAGCAGCACTGATGAGCGGGTTACCCTGGGGCAGTTCTTC. Translation: CASSTDERVTLGQFF. Full variable domain (remainder filled in from reference TRBV9 and TRBJ2-1): DSGVTQTPKHLITATGQRVTLRCSPRSGDLSVYWYQQSLDQGLQFLIQYYNGEERAKGNILERFSAQQFPDLHSELNLSSLELGDSALYFCASSTDERVTLGQFFGPGTRLTVL.

This clone has a handful of counts. The V and J genes are TRBV6-6 and TRBJ1-5; maybe TRBD1 (6 bases). Per germline, CDR1 MNHNY and CDR2 SVGAGI (reference sequence). This CDR3 comprises 14 residues. V lost 0 bases, J lost 5 bases, and 8 bases lay in between. For the CDR3, the DNA is TGTGCCAGCAGTTACTCTAGGACAGATCAGCCCCAGCATTTT. As protein: CASSYSRTDQPQHF.

This clone has just one count. The CDR3 region has the DNA TGTGCCAGCAGCCTGGGGTCAGGGCGCACTGAAGCTTTCTTT. Its translation: CASSLGSGRTEAFF. The chain has TRBV5-6 and TRBJ1-1; D may be TRBD1 (5 bases). V was cut by 4 bases and J by 4 bases, with 14 bases left in between. The CDR3 covers 14 residues. Germline V gene sequence: CDR1 SGHDT, CDR2 YYEEEE.

J is TRBJ1-2 and V is TRBV20-1; tentative D call: TRBD1 (6 bases). Germline-derived CDR1 and CDR2 are DFQATT and SNEGSKA (reference sequence). Trimming took off 3 bases at V and 0 bases at J, with 14 bases between the two ends. CDR3 size: 15 residues. Here the CDR3 DNA reads TGCAGTGCTAGTATCACAGGGCCTTCTAACTATGGCTACACCTTC. It encodes CSASITGPSNYGYTF.

In its sample, this clone was seen once. The CDR3 sequence: CASLPSGLYEQYF. The DNA for the CDR3 is TGCGCCAGCTTACCTAGCGGGCTATACGAGCAGTACTTC. This chain connects TRBV10-2 to TRBJ2-7, with 8 bases lining up with TRBD2. The germline V gene has CDR1 WSHSY and CDR2 SAAADI. V shed 8 bases and J 4 bases; nucleotides not matched to a gene: 7. The CDR3 has 13 residues.

This sequence joins TRBV7-6 and TRBJ1-6; the match to TRBD1 covers 8 bases. V trimming: 5 bases; J trimming: 10 bases; junction bases outside the gene matches: 10. CDR1 and CDR2 from the germline V gene are SGHVS and FNYEAQ. The CDR3 runs 15 residues. The CDR3 coding sequence is TGTGCCAGCAGCCTGTCGACAGGGGAGGGCTCACCCCTCCACTTT. It encodes CASSLSTGEGSPLHF. The full variable domain, in which reference TRBV7-6 and TRBJ1-6 provide the parts outside the CDR3, is GAGVSQSPRYKVTKRGQDVALRCDPISGHVSLYWYRQALGQGPEFLTYFNYEAQQDKSGLPNDRFSAERPEGSISTLTIQRTEQRDSAMYRCASSLSTGEGSPLHFGNGTRLTVT.

The chain joins TRBV30 to TRBJ1-2; a possible D gene is TRBD1 (6 bases). The V gene's germline CDR1 is GTSNPN and CDR2 SVGIG (reference sequence). V lost 1 base and J 2 bases, leaving 11 bases between the germline ends. This CDR3 is built from 14 residues. CDR3 nucleotide sequence: TGTGCCTGGAGTGGGCCAGGACAGAACTATGGCTACACCTTC. Its protein is CAWSGPGQNYGYTF.

The gene calls are TRBV5-1 and TRBJ1-2; 9 bases agree with TRBD1. The germline CDR1 and CDR2 sequences are SGHRS and YFSETQ. The CDR3 contains 14 residues. Trimming removed 4 bases from V and 3 bases from J; junction bases left unmatched: 4. The CDR3 spells CASSTDRGDYGYTF. The CDR3 DNA follows: TGCGCCAGCAGCACGGACAGGGGCGACTATGGCTACACCTTC.

Turning to this clone: Other DNA sequences from this sample encode an identical CDR3 as well. The chain has TRBV19 and TRBJ2-3, with D possibly being TRBD1 (6 bases). This CDR3 spans 14 amino acids. Germline V gives CDR1 LNHDA, CDR2 SQIVND (reference sequence). V lost 2 bases and J 0 bases, leaving 6 bases between the germline ends. The CDR3 loop is CASSIRGSTDTQYF. CDR3 nucleotides: TGTGCCAGTAGTATAAGGGGGAGCACAGATACGCAGTATTTT.

The chain has TRBV28 and TRBJ2-7, with D perhaps matching TRBD1 (6 bases). CDR1 and CDR2 (germline): MDHEN, SYDVKM. The CDR3 runs to 12 residues. Trimming stripped 4 bases from V and 7 bases from J, with 11 bases between. Here the CDR3 DNA reads TGTGCCAGCAGTTCCCCTGACAGGGAGCAGTACTTC. Amino acids: CASSSPDREQYF.

This clone appeared a few times. This sequence joins TRBV30 and TRBJ1-2, with D possibly TRBD1 on 5 matching bases. Deletions cut 0 bases from V and 2 bases from J, with 10 bases between. The CDR3 loop spans 14 amino acids. CDR1 and CDR2 (germline): GTSNPN, SVGIG (reference sequence). The CDR3 protein is CAWSVVGVNYGYTF. DNA of the CDR3: TGTGCCTGGAGTGTTGTAGGGGTAAACTATGGCTACACCTTC.

The J gene is TRBJ2-7, the V gene TRBV27, with D tentatively TRBD1 (5 bases). CDR3 length equals 14 residues. Deletions cut 6 bases from V and 1 base from J, with 13 bases between. CDR1 is MNHEY, CDR2 SMNVEV, per germline (reference sequence). The DNA of the CDR3 is TGTGCCAGCAGGGAACAGGTTTCTTCCTACGAGCAGTACTTC. Encoded protein: CASREQVSSYEQYF.

This sequence joins TRBV7-9 and TRBJ1-1; possible D gene TRBD1, 6 bases. The ends were cut back, 1 base at V and 10 bases at J, with 16 bases in the middle. The V gene's germline CDR1 is SEHNR and CDR2 FQNEAQ (reference sequence). The CDR3 totals 14 residues. The CDR3 DNA follows: TGTGCCAGCAGCTTAGGGGGCGCAGGGGATGCAGCTTTCTTT. Translated: CASSLGGAGDAAFF.

J is TRBJ2-5 and V is TRBV27; 12 bases are a match to TRBD2. There are 14 residues in the CDR3. Germline V lookup: CDR1 MNHEY, CDR2 SMNVEV (reference sequence). The junction had 4 bases not matched to a gene; V was cut back by 6 bases and J by 5 bases. CDR3 DNA sequence: TGTGCCAGCAGGACTAGCGGGAGTTGGGAGACCCAGTACTTC. Its translation: CASRTSGSWETQYF.

The table lists this clone with a count of one. The gene calls are TRBV2 and TRBJ1-2; TRBD1 might be the D (5 bases). The germline V gene encodes CDR1 SNHLY and CDR2 FYNNEI. V was shortened by 3 bases and J by 4 bases, with 15 bases between the two germline ends. CDR3 length: 15 amino acids. The CDR3 region has the DNA TGTGCCAGCAGTGACGAAATCGCAGGGTCCTATGGCTACACCTTC. This sequence encodes CASSDEIAGSYGYTF.

The rearrangement joins TRBV7-2 to TRBJ2-3; 12 bases fit TRBD2. The CDR3 is made up of 16 amino acids. With V trimmed by 4 bases and J by 2 bases, 4 bases remained unmatched. Germline-derived CDR1 and CDR2 are SGHTA and FQGNSA. DNA of the CDR3: TGTGCCAGCAGCTGGACTAGCGGGACTTACACAGATACGCAGTATTTT. Translating gives CASSWTSGTYTDTQYF.